The clone carrying this T cell receptor beta chain was counted once. What it recognizes is unknown. V gave up 4 bases and J gave up 2 bases, with 18 bases separating them. The germline CDR1 and CDR2 sequences are SGHDT and YYEEEE. The CDR3 is made up of 16 amino acids. This entry comes from a study of cytomegalovirus exposure and HLA in healthy donors. Primers included in the PCR were 60 Vbeta and 13 Jbeta primers. Authors' analysis steps: About 11 million of 80 million or so unique TCR beta chains were shared, per a later count. Profiled with immunoSEQ multiplex PCR; TCRdb holds only in-frame clones, not every one. The D gene and trimming were derived from the DNA, and the V and J assignments and clone size from that table. This table has 80,000 to 95,000 clones, over 75% appearing once. Findings and caveats of the study: Most observed TCR sequences were rare, whereas some public TCRs were detected in many donors. The productive fraction for most TCR beta V segments was about 87% or about 30% in an earlier analysis.

Input material: PBMCs. The TCR comes from a female donor in good health and CMV-seronegative. This sequence joins TRBV5-6 and TRBJ2-5; possibly TRBD1 for D (6 bases). The CDR3 DNA sequence: TGTGCCAGCAGCCGGGGAAAGGGGGATCCGCAAGAGACCCAGTACTTC. Amino acids: CASSRGKGDPQETQYF.